Below are 21 T cell receptor beta chains sequenced from a single sample in a study of early T cells in non-severe SARS-CoV-2 infection. Via MiXCR, TCRdb re-called the 5' RACE reads, giving one row per CDR3 protein. The table records 60,000 to 75,000 distinct CDR3 sequences, 4.6% of them present only once. The source was whole blood, collected at baseline. Receptors were obtained from an adult who was a healthcare worker with PCR-confirmed SARS-CoV-2 infection or an uninfected control (not recorded which). The donor label of this sample is uncertain.

This clonotype was picked up many times. The rearrangement links TRBV10-1 to TRBJ2-7; D may be TRBD1 (5 bases). This CDR3 region has 12 residues. V was pared by 3 bases and J by 7 bases, with 10 bases between. CDR1 and CDR2 (germline): WNHNN, SYGVQD (reference sequence). The CDR3 DNA reads as TGCGCCAGCAGTGAAGGGGCCCGTGAGCAGTACTTC. Translation: CASSEGAREQYF.

This clonotype has a handful of counts. The chain joins TRBV5-1 to TRBJ2-3, with D perhaps matching TRBD2 (5 bases). Germline CDR1 reads SGHRS; CDR2 reads YFSETQ. With 0 bases removed from V and 5 bases from J, the gap between germline ends came to 10 bases. This CDR3 is built from 14 residues. The CDR3 reads CASSLVQGGDTQYF. DNA for the CDR3: TGCGCCAGCAGCTTGGTACAAGGAGGAGATACGCAGTATTTT.

This clonotype has only a few counts. Compared with germline, one end of the junction differs, possibly owing to a read error. V usage is TRBV6-2 or TRBV6-3 and J usage is TRBJ2-3; D unclear. The CDR3 covers 16 residues. The V gene's germline CDR1 is MNHEY and CDR2 SVGEGT. CDR3 protein: CATSSVLGGGTDTQYF. For the CDR3, the DNA is TGTGCCACCAGTTCCGTTTTAGGCGGTGGCACAGATACGCAGTATTTT.

This clonotype was detected many times. The chain combines TRBV3-1 with TRBJ2-5; 12 nucleotides line up with TRBD2. This CDR3 is built from 17 residues. Germline CDR1 is LGHDT and CDR2 is YNNKEL (reference sequence). V lost 1 base, J lost 3 bases, and 6 bases stayed unmatched. The CDR3 spells CASSQGLAGVQKETQYF. In DNA, the CDR3 is TGTGCCAGCAGCCAAGGACTAGCGGGGGTCCAAAAAGAGACCCAGTACTTC.

The chain combines TRBV18 with TRBJ2-7; the D gene is possibly TRBD1 (6 bases). CDR1 is KGHSH, CDR2 LQKENI, per germline. V was shortened by 3 bases and J by 3 bases, with 15 bases between the two germline ends. The CDR3 sequence is 15 residues long. CDR3 sequence reads: CASSPNEGVGYEQYF. CDR3 bases: TGTGCCAGCTCACCTAATGAGGGGGTAGGCTACGAGCAGTACTTC. Variable domain in full (rest from reference TRBV18 and TRBJ2-7): NAGVMQNPRHLVRRRGQEARLRCSPMKGHSHVYWYRQLPEEGLKFMVYLQKENIIDESGMPKERFSAEFPKEGPSILRIQQVVRGDSAAYFCASSPNEGVGYEQYFGPGTRLTVT.

This chain links TRBV3-1 with TRBJ2-7, with D perhaps TRBD1 (6 bases). Per germline, CDR1 LGHDT and CDR2 YNNKEL (reference sequence). V was shortened by 1 base and J by 0 bases, with 10 bases between the two germline ends. The CDR3 is 15 amino acids. The CDR3 nucleotides read TGTGCCAGCAGCCAAGTCCTGGACAGCTCCTACGAGCAGTACTTC. This sequence encodes CASSQVLDSSYEQYF.

This clonotype has at least ten counts. This rearrangement joins TRBV7-2 to TRBJ2-3; 8 bases line up with TRBD2. The CDR3 runs to 17 residues. Germline V CDR1 and CDR2: SGHTA, FQGNSA. After removal of 1 base from V and 1 base from J, the junction contained 7 bases not matched to a gene. In nucleotides, the CDR3 is TGTGCCAGCAGCTTAGTTGGCGGGGGGAGGGGCACAGATACGCAGTATTTT. Translating gives CASSLVGGGRGTDTQYF.

This clonotype was observed many times. The chain employs TRBV24-1 and TRBJ1-5; D ambiguous. Germline V gives CDR1 KGHDR, CDR2 SFDVKD. V lost 0 bases and J 6 bases, leaving 2 bases between the germline ends. This CDR3 has 12 residues. The DNA of the CDR3 is TGTGCCACCAGTGATTTGGGTCAGCCCCAGCATTTT. The encoded protein is CATSDLGQPQHF.

This clonotype was found many times. The gene calls are TRBV10-1 and TRBJ2-1, with 7 bases identical to TRBD1. Germline CDR1 is WNHNN and CDR2 is SYGVQD (reference sequence). Germline trimming cut 0 bases from V and 0 bases from J; bases unmatched to any gene: 2. This CDR3 is 16 amino acids long. The CDR3 bases are TGCGCCAGCAGTGAGTCTCCAGGGGGCTCCTACAATGAGCAGTTCTTC. It yields the protein CASSESPGGSYNEQFF.

This clonotype was observed at least ten times. The gene calls are TRBV29-1 and TRBJ1-1; 9 bases fit TRBD1. Per germline, CDR1 SQVTM and CDR2 ANQGSEA. J was trimmed by 5 bases and V by 5 bases; bases with no gene match: 9. This CDR3 comprises 14 residues. The CDR3 sequence: CSVRRDRVRTEAFF. In DNA, the CDR3 is TGCAGCGTTCGACGGGACAGGGTCCGGACTGAAGCTTTCTTT.

This clonotype was detected only a few times. The V gene is TRBV27, the J gene TRBJ1-2; 7 bases are a match to TRBD1. Germline CDR1 is MNHEY and CDR2 is SMNVEV (reference sequence). CDR3 length: 14 amino acids. J gave up 3 bases and V 3 bases, and 4 bases lay outside the gene matches. The CDR3 DNA reads as TGTGCCAGCAGTTTCACAGGGGTGGACTATGGCTACACCTTC. Translating it yields CASSFTGVDYGYTF.

This clonotype is a singleton in its sample. One base away lies a much larger clone, so this may be a sequencing read error. This sequence joins TRBV9 and TRBJ1-1; no definite D call. The CDR3 contains 13 residues. In germline, CDR1 is SGDLS, CDR2 YYNGEE. Trimming left V 0 bases short and J 11 bases short, with 14 bases between. The CDR3 region has the DNA TGTGCCAGCAGCGTAGGCACAGAGGGCTTGGCTTTCTTT. Its protein product is CASSVGTEGLAFF.

The sample holds a few counts of this clonotype. The rearrangement uses TRBV3-1 and TRBJ2-3; 10 bases match TRBD2. Germline V gene data show CDR1 as LGHDT and CDR2 as YNNKEL (reference sequence). CDR3 size: 15 residues. V lost 5 bases and J lost 3; bases outside the gene matches: 5. The CDR3 DNA reads as TGTGCCAGCAGCACACCGGGACTAGCGACAGATACGCAGTATTTT. Its translation: CASSTPGLATDTQYF.

This clonotype was counted ten times or more. This chain connects TRBV7-2 to TRBJ1-5; a possible D gene is TRBD1 (5 bases). Germline lookup yields CDR1 SGHTA and CDR2 FQGNSA. V lost 9 bases, J lost 4 bases, and 10 bases lay in between. This CDR3 contains 12 residues. CDR3 sequence (DNA): TGTGCCAGTAGGACACCTAATCAGCCCCAGCATTTT. It encodes CASRTPNQPQHF.

This clonotype was recorded a few times. A junction end diverges from the germline sequence, so it may reflect a read error. This sequence joins TRBV4-3 and TRBJ1-3; tentative D call: TRBD1 (5 bases). CDR1 is LGHNA, CDR2 YSLEER, per germline. CDR3 length: 16 amino acids. CDR3 region: CASSPGLTSSENTIYF. The CDR3 coding sequence is TGCGCCAGCAGCCCGGGACTCACATCCTCTGAAAACACCATATATTTT.

This clonotype was recorded at least ten times. The genes are TRBV7-9 and TRBJ2-3; the D gene is possibly TRBD2 (5 bases). Germline V lookup: CDR1 SEHNR, CDR2 FQNEAQ (reference sequence). The CDR3 is 12 amino acids. The V gene lost 6 bases and the J gene lost 4 bases, with 8 bases spanning the gap. CDR3 DNA sequence: TGTGCCAGCAGTTCCGGGGCAGATACGCAGTATTTT. Translation gives CASSSGADTQYF.

V gene TRBV30 combines with J gene TRBJ2-7; D is unresolved. Germline-derived CDR1 and CDR2 are GTSNPN and SVGIG (reference sequence). CDR3 length: 12 amino acids. Trimming pared 0 bases from V and 3 bases from J, leaving 6 bases between. The CDR3 is CAWSVQVYEQYF. CDR3 sequence (DNA): TGTGCCTGGAGTGTTCAGGTCTACGAGCAGTACTTC.

The rearrangement links TRBV7-9 to TRBJ1-1; D is unclear. The CDR3 consists of 14 residues. Germline-derived CDR1 and CDR2 are SEHNR and FQNEAQ (reference sequence). Trimming took off 0 bases at V and 5 bases at J, with 10 bases between the two ends. This chain's CDR3 is CASSLALTVTEAFF. As DNA, the CDR3 is TGTGCCAGCAGCTTAGCGCTGACTGTTACTGAAGCTTTCTTT.

This clonotype was detected ten times or more. The chain employs TRBV6-1 and TRBJ1-2; the match to TRBD1 covers 7 bases. Per the germline V gene, CDR1 is MNHNS and CDR2 is SASEGT. Trimming took 6 bases from V and 3 from J; bases not matched to a gene: 4. The CDR3 is 13 amino acids. CDR3 sequence reads: CASRTGNDYGYTF. The CDR3 bases are TGTGCCAGCAGGACAGGGAACGACTATGGCTACACCTTC.

The chain carries TRBV21-1 and TRBJ2-7; the table assigns TRBD1, which was not confirmed against the DNA. TRBV21-1 is a listed pseudogene. The CDR3 covers 16 residues. This chain's CDR3 is CASSKEEGQGYHEQYF. The CDR3 DNA is TGTGCCAGCAGCAAAGAGGAGGGACAGGGGTACCACGAGCAGTACTTC.

This clonotype was seen more than once but under ten times. The gene calls are TRBV20-1 and TRBJ1-5; perhaps TRBD1 as D (5 bases). The CDR3 has 15 residues. Germline V gene data show CDR1 as DFQATT and CDR2 as SNEGSKA (reference sequence). Trimming removed 5 bases from V and 2 bases from J, with 16 bases in between. The CDR3 DNA sequence: TGCAGTGCTCCCGGGGGGGGGATAGGCAATCAGCCCCAGCATTTT. It translates to CSAPGGGIGNQPQHF.